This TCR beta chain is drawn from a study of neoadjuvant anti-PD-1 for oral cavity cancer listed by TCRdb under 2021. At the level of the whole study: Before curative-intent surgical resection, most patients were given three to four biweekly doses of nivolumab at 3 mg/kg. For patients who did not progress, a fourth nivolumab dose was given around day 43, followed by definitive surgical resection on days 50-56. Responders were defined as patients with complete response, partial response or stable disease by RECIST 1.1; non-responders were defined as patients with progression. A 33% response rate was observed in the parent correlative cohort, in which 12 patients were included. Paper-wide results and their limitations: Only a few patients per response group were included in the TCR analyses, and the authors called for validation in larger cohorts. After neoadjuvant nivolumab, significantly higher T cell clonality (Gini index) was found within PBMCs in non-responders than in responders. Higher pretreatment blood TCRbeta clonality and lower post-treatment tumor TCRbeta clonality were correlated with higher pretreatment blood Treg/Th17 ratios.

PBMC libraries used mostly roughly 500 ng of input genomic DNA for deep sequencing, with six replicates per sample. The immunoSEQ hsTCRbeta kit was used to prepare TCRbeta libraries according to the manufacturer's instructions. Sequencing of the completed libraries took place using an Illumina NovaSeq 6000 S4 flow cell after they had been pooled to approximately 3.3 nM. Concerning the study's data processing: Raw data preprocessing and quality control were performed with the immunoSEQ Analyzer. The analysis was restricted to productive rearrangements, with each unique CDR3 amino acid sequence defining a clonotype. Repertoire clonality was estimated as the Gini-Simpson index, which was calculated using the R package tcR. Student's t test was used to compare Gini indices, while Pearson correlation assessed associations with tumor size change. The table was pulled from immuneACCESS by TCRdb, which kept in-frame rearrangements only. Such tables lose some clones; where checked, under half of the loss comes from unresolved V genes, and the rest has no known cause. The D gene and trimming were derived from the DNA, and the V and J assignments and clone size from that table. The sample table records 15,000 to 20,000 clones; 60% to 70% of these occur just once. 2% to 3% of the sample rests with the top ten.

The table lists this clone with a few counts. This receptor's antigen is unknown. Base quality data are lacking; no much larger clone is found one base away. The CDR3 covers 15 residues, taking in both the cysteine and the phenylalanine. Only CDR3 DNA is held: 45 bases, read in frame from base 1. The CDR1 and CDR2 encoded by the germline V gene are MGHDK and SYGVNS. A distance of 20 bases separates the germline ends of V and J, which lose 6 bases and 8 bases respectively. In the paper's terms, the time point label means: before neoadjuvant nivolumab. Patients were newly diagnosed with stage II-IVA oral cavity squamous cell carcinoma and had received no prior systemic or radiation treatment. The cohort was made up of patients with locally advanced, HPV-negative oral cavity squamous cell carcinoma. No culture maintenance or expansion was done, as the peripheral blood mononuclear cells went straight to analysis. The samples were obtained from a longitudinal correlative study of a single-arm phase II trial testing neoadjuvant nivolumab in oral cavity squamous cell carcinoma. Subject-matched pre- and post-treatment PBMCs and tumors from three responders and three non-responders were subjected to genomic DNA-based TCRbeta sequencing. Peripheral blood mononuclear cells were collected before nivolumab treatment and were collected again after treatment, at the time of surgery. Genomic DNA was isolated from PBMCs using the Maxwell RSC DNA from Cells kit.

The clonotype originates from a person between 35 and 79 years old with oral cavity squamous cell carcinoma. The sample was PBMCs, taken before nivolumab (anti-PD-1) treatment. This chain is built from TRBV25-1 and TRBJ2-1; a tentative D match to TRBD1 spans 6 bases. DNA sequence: TGTGCCAGCAGGGGCACCACAGGGTATGGGGATGAGCAGTTCTTC. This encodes CASRGTTGYGDEQFF. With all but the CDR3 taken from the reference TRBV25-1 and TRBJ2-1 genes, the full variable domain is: EADIYQTPRYLVIGTGKKITLECSQTMGHDKMYWYQQDPGMELHLIHYSYGVNSTEKGDLSSESTVSRIRTEHFPLTLESARPSHTSQYLCASRGTTGYGDEQFFGPGTRLTVL.